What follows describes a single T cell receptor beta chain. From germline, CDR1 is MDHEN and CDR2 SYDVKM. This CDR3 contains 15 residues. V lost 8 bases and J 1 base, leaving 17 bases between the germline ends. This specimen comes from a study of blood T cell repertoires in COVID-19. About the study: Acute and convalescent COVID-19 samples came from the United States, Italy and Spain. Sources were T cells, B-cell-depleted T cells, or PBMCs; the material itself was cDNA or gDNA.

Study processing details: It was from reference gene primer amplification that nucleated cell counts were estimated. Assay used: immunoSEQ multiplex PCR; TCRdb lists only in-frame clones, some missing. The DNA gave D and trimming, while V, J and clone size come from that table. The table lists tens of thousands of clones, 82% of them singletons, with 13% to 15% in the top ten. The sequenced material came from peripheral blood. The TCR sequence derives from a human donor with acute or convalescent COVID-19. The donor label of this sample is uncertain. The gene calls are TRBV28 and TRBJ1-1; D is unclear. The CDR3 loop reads CASPPGVAANTEAFF. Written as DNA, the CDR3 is TGTGCCAGCCCCCCTGGAGTTGCAGCGAACACTGAAGCTTTCTTT.